This record covers a single T cell receptor beta chain. Antigen: not known. Germline V CDR1 and CDR2: LGHNA, YSLEER. This CDR3 comprises 15 residues. Trimming left V 0 bases short and J 4 bases short, with 12 bases between. Repertoires were generated with immunoSEQ multiplex PCR, while TCRdb's copy carries only in-frame clones and drops some. The repertoire holds roughly 180,000 clones, with over 75% as singletons. This sample is part of a study of T cell responses to AZD1222 COVID-19 vaccine. Study-wide findings and caveats: Among spike-specific TCRs, nearly half reportedly target unmutated variant regions.

This chain joins TRBV4-3 and TRBJ1-2; weak D call: TRBD1 (5 bases). The source material was peripheral blood, sampled on day 0 of AZD1222 vaccination. The receptor's source is an adult in good health. CDR3 amino acids: CASSQDRGFPYGYTF. The CDR3 coding sequence is TGCGCCAGCAGCCAAGATCGGGGCTTCCCCTATGGCTACACCTTC.